Listed below are T cell receptor beta chains from one sample, sequenced in a study of blood T cells in healthy people across ages. Via MiXCR, TCRdb re-called the 5' RACE reads, giving one row per CDR3 protein. This sample has around 1.5 million distinct CDR3 sequences, with approximately 63% found just once. The sample consisted of blood. The receptors here all came from a young man in good health. CDR3s include the opening cysteine and the closing phenylalanine or tryptophan.

TRBV4-3,CASSQDHVQGSYTQYF
TRBV21-1,CASTHGDRQDFTGELFF
TRBV29-1,CIGWETGGSEAFF
TRBV27,CASTGVPYNEQFF
TRBV18,CASASGTPVQFF
TRBV6-2/TRBV6-3,CASREPRGLLGYEQYF
TRBV4-1,CASSQGDSSGNTIYF
TRBV5-1,CASSLEASEISGANVLTF
TRBV28,CASKPVADTQYF
TRBV2,CASSPQGDGYGYTF
TRBV5-5,CASRRDLLTGTGGDTGELFF
TRBV15,CATSTRDRGNEKLFF
TRBV11-2,CASSLAGPSHEQYF
TRBV20-1,CSAPWGGHVF
TRBV18,CASSPMEFKNTEAFF
TRBV7-2,CASSPRTRAGELFF
TRBV29-1,CSVAAGGQGNEQFF